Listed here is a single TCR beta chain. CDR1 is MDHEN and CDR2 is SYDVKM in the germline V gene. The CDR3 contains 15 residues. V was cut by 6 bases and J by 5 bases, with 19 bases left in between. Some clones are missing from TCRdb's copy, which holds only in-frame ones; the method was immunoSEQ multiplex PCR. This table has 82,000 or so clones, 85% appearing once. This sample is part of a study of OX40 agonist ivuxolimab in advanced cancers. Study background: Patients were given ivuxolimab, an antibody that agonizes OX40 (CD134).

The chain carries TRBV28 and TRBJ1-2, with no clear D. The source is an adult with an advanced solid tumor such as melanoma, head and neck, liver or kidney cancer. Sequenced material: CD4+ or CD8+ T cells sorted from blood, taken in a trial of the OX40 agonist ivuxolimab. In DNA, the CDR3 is TGTGCCAGCAGCCCAGGCGGGGAAATTCGGTATGGCTACACCTTC. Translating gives CASSPGGEIRYGYTF.